The 12 T cell receptor beta chains presented below share a single source sample, sequenced in a study of shared clonotypes between healthy human individuals. Some clones are missing from TCRdb's copy, which holds only in-frame ones; the method was immunoSEQ multiplex PCR. The table shows 2 million to 2.5 million clones, with just over 90% occurring only once. The material sequenced was naive CD4+ T cells from PBMCs. Subset defined: CD45RA+ positively selected. Receptor source: a man aged 18 to 35 in good health. Some clones in this sample may be carry-over from other donors' samples.

The CDR3 here is CASSLTGLGVNEQFF. The CDR3 DNA is TGTGCCAGCAGTCTGACAGGGCTAGGGGTCAATGAGCAGTTCTTC. The chain employs TRBV27 and TRBJ2-1; 7 nucleotides agree with TRBD1. Per germline, CDR1 MNHEY and CDR2 SMNVEV (reference sequence). This CDR3 contains 15 residues. Trimming took 5 bases from V and 6 from J; bases not matched to a gene: 10.

A single count supports this clone. The V gene is TRBV2, the J gene TRBJ1-5, with D perhaps TRBD1 (5 bases). V was cut by 3 bases and J by 6 bases, with 15 bases left in between. The CDR3 extends over 15 amino acids. CDR1 SNHLY and CDR2 FYNNEI come from the germline V gene. For the CDR3, the DNA is TGTGCCAGCAGTGAGTCTCAGGGCCCCGGTCAGCCCCAGCATTTT. Translated: CASSESQGPGQPQHF.

This clone is a singleton in its sample. The rearrangement uses TRBV28 and TRBJ2-1; 9 bases agree with TRBD1. J was trimmed by 7 bases and V by 6 bases; bases with no gene match: 7. Germline V gene sequence: CDR1 MDHEN, CDR2 SYDVKM. The CDR3 has 14 amino acids. Written as DNA, the CDR3 is TGTGCCAGCAGCCCCGACAGGGGGGGAAATGAGCAGTTCTTC. Translated: CASSPDRGGNEQFF.

The genes are TRBV9 and TRBJ1-3; TRBD1 is a possible D gene (5 bases). The CDR3 runs to 15 residues. Germline V gives CDR1 SGDLS, CDR2 YYNGEE. With 5 bases removed from V and 4 bases from J, the gap between germline ends came to 16 bases. The CDR3: CASSAWGGAGNTIYF. DNA for the CDR3: TGTGCCAGCAGTGCATGGGGGGGTGCCGGAAACACCATATATTTT.

This clone was detected once. One end of the junction varies from germline; a read error may be responsible. V gene TRBV18 combines with J gene TRBJ1-1, with D maybe TRBD1 (6 bases). CDR1 KGHSH and CDR2 LQKENI come from the germline V gene. The CDR3 runs to 14 residues. In nucleotides, the CDR3 is TGTGCCAGCTCTCCACGAGAGGGGGAGACTGAAGCTTTCTTT. Residues: CASSPREGETEAFF. The complete variable domain, with remaining parts taken from reference TRBV18 and TRBJ1-1, reads NAGVMQNPRHLVRRRGQEARLRCSPMKGHSHVYWYRQLPEEGLKFMVYLQKENIIDESGMPKERFSAEFPKEGPSILRIQQVVRGDSAAYFCASSPREGETEAFFGQGTRLTVV.

The chain is built from TRBV4-3 and TRBJ1-2, with 8 positions matching TRBD1. The CDR3 consists of 15 residues. Losses at the gene ends were 0 bases for V and 7 bases for J; bases not matched to a gene: 7. Germline V gene lookup returns CDR1 LGHNA and CDR2 YSLEER. This chain's CDR3 is CASSQEDRGNSGYTF. The CDR3 DNA is TGCGCCAGCAGCCAAGAAGACAGGGGAAACAGTGGCTACACCTTC.

The V gene is TRBV28, the J gene TRBJ1-5; TRBD1 matches at 8 bases. The junction had 5 bases not matched to a gene; V was cut back by 2 bases and J by 2 bases. CDR1 MDHEN and CDR2 SYDVKM come from the germline V gene. The CDR3 length is 16 residues. The CDR3 is CASSLPGGWGNQPQHF. CDR3 nucleotides: TGTGCCAGCAGTTTACCAGGGGGCTGGGGCAATCAGCCCCAGCATTTT.

The chain employs TRBV2 and TRBJ2-7; D is uncertain. This CDR3 has 15 amino acids. Trimming shortened V by 3 bases and J by 1 base, and 13 bases separated the two germline ends. The V gene's germline CDR1 is SNHLY and CDR2 FYNNEI. CDR3 sequence reads: CASSDRSAGSYEQYF. CDR3 nucleotide sequence: TGTGCCAGCAGTGATAGGTCGGCAGGTTCCTACGAGCAGTACTTC. The whole variable domain, filled in from reference TRBV2 and TRBJ2-7, reads EPEVTQTPSHQVTQMGQEVILRCVPISNHLYFYWYRQILGQKVEFLVSFYNNEISEKSEIFDDQFSVERPDGSNFTLKIRSTKLEDSAMYFCASSDRSAGSYEQYFGPGTRLTVT.

The genes are TRBV28 and TRBJ1-1; D remains ambiguous. The CDR3 is 15 amino acids. Germline V lookup: CDR1 MDHEN, CDR2 SYDVKM. The V end lost 2 bases, the J end lost 4 bases, and 14 bases lay between the germline ends. CDR3 nucleotides: TGTGCCAGCAGTTTAACCATAGGGTCGAGCACTGAAGCTTTCTTT. Encoded protein: CASSLTIGSSTEAFF.

This chain joins TRBV6-7 and TRBJ1-3; D might be TRBD1 (6 bases). TRBV6-7 qualifies as an ORF whose function is uncertain. The CDR3 totals 16 residues. Between the trimmed V and J ends, which lost 5 bases and 0 bases, there was a span of 14 bases. The CDR3 nucleotides are TGTGCCAGCAGTCAGAAACAGGGCAGCTCTGGAAACACCATATATTTT. Translation gives CASSQKQGSSGNTIYF.

The CDR3 DNA follows: TGTGCCAGCAGGTGGACACTGGCGGACATTCAGTACTTC. It codes for CASRWTLADIQYF. V and J are TRBV6-5 and TRBJ2-4; D possibly corresponds to TRBD1 (5 bases). V was trimmed by 6 bases and J by 8 bases, leaving 14 bases between them. The CDR3 has 13 amino acids. Per germline, CDR1 MNHEY and CDR2 SVGAGI.

This chain joins TRBV7-2 and TRBJ2-5; maybe TRBD2 (6 bases). Germline V gene lookup returns CDR1 SGHTA and CDR2 FQGNSA. Trimming took 4 bases from V and 4 from J, leaving 13 bases between them. The CDR3 extends over 14 amino acids. CDR3 in amino acids: CASSSPSVGETQYF. The DNA of the CDR3 is TGTGCCAGCAGCTCACCTAGCGTTGGAGAGACCCAGTACTTC.